A single sample gave rise to the 11 T cell receptor beta chains below, sequenced in a study of control samples from healthy donors and cancer patients. The assay was immunoSEQ multiplex PCR, and TCRdb's table has in-frame clones only and misses some. The sample records about 82,000 clones, 89% being singletons. The sequencing input was blood. All receptors derive from a man aged 50 to 60 in good health.

The chain couples TRBV12-3 or TRBV12-4 to TRBJ1-4, with 7 bases fitting TRBD1. The V segment lost 3 bases and the J segment 11 bases; nucleotides outside the gene matches: 3. The CDR3 has 12 amino acids. The CDR3, as DNA: TGTGCCAGCAGTTTTACAGGGGAGAAACTGTTTTTT. Translating gives CASSFTGEKLFF.

This rearrangement joins TRBV12-5 to TRBJ2-1, with 9 bases aligning to TRBD1. The germline gives CDR1 LGHNT, CDR2 FRNRAP. The CDR3 is 16 residues long. Losses at the gene ends were 1 base for V and 5 bases for J; bases not matched to a gene: 6. CDR3 nucleotide sequence: TGTGCTAGTGGTTTGGCAGCGGGACAGGGCCACAATGAGCAGTTCTTC. Protein product: CASGLAAGQGHNEQFF.

The gene calls are TRBV27 and TRBJ1-2; D gene uncertain. The CDR3 has 13 amino acids. In germline, CDR1 is MNHEY, CDR2 SMNVEV (reference sequence). Trimming stripped 3 bases from V and 6 bases from J, with 11 bases between. CDR3 DNA sequence: TGTGCCAGCAGTTTCGGAGGTGGGAATGGCTACACCTTC. Residues: CASSFGGGNGYTF.

V and J are TRBV7-3 and TRBJ1-2; 8 nucleotides align to TRBD1. This CDR3 comprises 15 residues. Germline loops: CDR1 SGHTA, CDR2 FQGTGA. The J segment lost 7 bases and the V segment lost 5 bases, leaving 12 bases of the junction unmatched. CDR3 bases: TGTGCCAGCAGCCCCGGACAGGGACTCGAAAGTGGCTACACCTTC. This codes for CASSPGQGLESGYTF.

V is TRBV6-5 and J is TRBJ2-7; tentatively, D is TRBD2 (5 bases). CDR1 and CDR2 from the germline V gene are MNHEY and SVGAGI. The CDR3 is made up of 13 amino acids. V lost 7 bases and J lost 8, with 18 bases in between. The CDR3 sequence is CASKKEGELKQYF. CDR3 sequence (DNA): TGTGCCAGCAAAAAAGAGGGAGAACTCAAGCAGTACTTC.

The gene calls are TRBV12-5 and TRBJ1-6; D is perhaps TRBD1 (5 bases). The CDR3 covers 15 residues. V lost 3 bases to trimming and J lost 8 bases, with 14 bases between them. Germline V gives CDR1 LGHNT, CDR2 FRNRAP. The CDR3 sequence is CASGFLPRVDSPLHF. The CDR3 coding sequence is TGTGCTAGTGGTTTCCTACCCAGGGTCGATTCACCCCTCCACTTT.

The V and J genes are TRBV21-1 and TRBJ2-1; TRBD1, the D gene given by the table, was not confirmed from the DNA. TRBV21-1 is annotated as a pseudogene. The CDR3 is made up of 17 amino acids. Here the CDR3 DNA reads TGTGCCAGCAGCAAAGCTGGGAGACAGGGGTCCTACAATGAGCAGTTCTTC. It codes for CASSKAGRQGSYNEQFF.

The chain is built from TRBV12-5 and TRBJ2-7; 9 nucleotides line up with TRBD1. CDR3 size: 16 residues. Trimming cost V 0 bases and J 3 bases; bases outside gene matches: 6. Germline CDR1 LGHNT, CDR2 FRNRAP. The CDR3 DNA follows: TGTGCTAGTGGTTTGGTACTCGGGACAGGGTACTACGAGCAGTACTTC. Protein product: CASGLVLGTGYYEQYF.

The chain employs TRBV19 and TRBJ2-7; TRBD1 agrees at 8 bases. The CDR3 totals 14 residues. V shed 4 bases, J shed 4 bases, and the junction held 6 bases outside the gene matches. CDR1 is LNHDA and CDR2 is SQIVND in the germline V gene (reference sequence). DNA of the CDR3: TGTGCCAGTAGTAGCCGGGACAGGCGGTACGAGCAGTACTTC. Residues: CASSSRDRRYEQYF.

This chain links TRBV19 with TRBJ1-1; 7 nucleotides match TRBD1. This CDR3 has 15 amino acids. Unmatched junction bases numbered 7, after V lost 3 bases and J lost 3 bases. Germline-derived CDR1 and CDR2 are LNHDA and SQIVND (reference sequence). CDR3 protein: CASSIRDRAHTEAFF. DNA for the CDR3: TGTGCCAGTAGTATCCGGGACAGAGCTCACACTGAAGCTTTCTTT.

This clone was observed a handful of times. The chain links TRBV5-1 to TRBJ1-2; D may be TRBD1 (5 bases). This CDR3 is built from 13 residues. Germline assignment: CDR1 SGHRS and CDR2 YFSETQ. The V end was cut by 7 bases, the J end by 4 bases, with 14 bases between. The CDR3 region is CASRGENGYGYTF. The CDR3 nucleotides read TGCGCCAGCCGGGGGGAGAACGGCTATGGCTACACCTTC.